This T cell receptor beta chain was recovered during a study of cytomegalovirus exposure and HLA in healthy donors. Study outcomes and limitations: Among CMV-associated TCR beta chains, most appeared HLA-restricted in a later analysis. Being productive about 87% or about 30% of the time was typical of most TCR beta V segments in an earlier analysis. Both high specificity and high sensitivity reportedly marked the classifier's diagnosis of cytomegalovirus status. Clonal expansion, a later analysis showed, was greater in HLA-associated TCR beta chains than in equally common others.

Notes on this clone: Its target is unknown.

Trimming at V came to 7 bases and at J to 0 bases, leaving 22 bases not matched to a gene. This CDR3 comprises 21 residues. The PCR was carried out with 60 Vbeta primers and 13 Jbeta primers. TCRdb's copy holds only in-frame clones and misses some; the assay was immunoSEQ multiplex PCR. The sample has over 70,000 clones; roughly three quarters are singletons. The specimen was PBMCs. The TCR comes from a man in his thirties or forties in good health and CMV-seronegative. V is TRBV23-1 and J is TRBJ1-1, with 11 bases that match TRBD1. TRBV23-1 is an ORF; its function is uncertain. The CDR3 sequence is CASIPLRDRGFGWLMNTEAFF. The DNA for the CDR3 is TGCGCCAGCATCCCACTCCGGGACAGGGGGTTTGGTTGGCTCATGAACACTGAAGCTTTCTTT.